A selection of T cell receptor beta chains follows, all from one sample in a study of shared clonotypes between healthy human individuals. Generated by immunoSEQ multiplex PCR, the TCRdb table keeps only in-frame clones and is missing some. The top ten hold 0.1% to 0.15% of the sample, which has millions of clones, roughly 94% seen once. What was sequenced was naive CD4+ T cells sorted from blood. Receptors originate from a man aged 18 to 35 in good health. Each CDR3 is given with its conserved first and last residue. D genes are given only for firm matches. Only part of the rows carry a size: once, few, many, or a class if the clone is expanded.

CDR3aa: CASSLLTTGYEQYF; CDR3nt: TGTGCCAGCAGCTTACTAACGACCGGCTACGAGCAGTACTTC; d_gene: NA; j_gene: TRBJ2-7; v_gene: TRBV5-6; abundance: NA
CDR3aa: CASSWTEITYEQYF; CDR3nt: TGCGCCAGCAGCTGGACCGAGATCACCTACGAGCAGTACTTC; d_gene: NA; j_gene: TRBJ2-7; v_gene: TRBV5-1; abundance: once
CDR3aa: CASSGATGGSTDTQYF; CDR3nt: TGTGCCAGCAGTGGAGCGACAGGGGGTAGCACAGATACGCAGTATTTT; d_gene: TRBD1; j_gene: TRBJ2-3; v_gene: TRBV2; abundance: once
CDR3aa: CASSARGTGPYEQYF; CDR3nt: TGTGCCAGCAGCGCTCGGGGGACAGGTCCCTACGAGCAGTACTTC; d_gene: TRBD1; j_gene: TRBJ2-7; v_gene: TRBV9; abundance: NA
CDR3aa: CASSIAGGQETQYF; CDR3nt: TGTGCCAGTAGTATAGCGGGGGGCCAAGAGACCCAGTACTTC; d_gene: TRBD2; j_gene: TRBJ2-5; v_gene: TRBV19; abundance: few
CDR3aa: CASSTDRGAYEQYF; CDR3nt: TGTGCCAGCAGTACGGACAGGGGGGCCTACGAGCAGTACTTC; d_gene: TRBD1; j_gene: TRBJ2-7; v_gene: TRBV7-9; abundance: NA
CDR3aa: CSARLDSEAFF; CDR3nt: TGCAGTGCTAGACTCGACAGTGAAGCTTTCTTT; d_gene: NA; j_gene: TRBJ1-1; v_gene: TRBV20-1; abundance: NA
CDR3aa: CAISDAGTVSSYEQYF; CDR3nt: TGTGCCATCAGTGATGCCGGGACGGTGAGCTCCTACGAGCAGTACTTC; d_gene: NA; j_gene: TRBJ2-7; v_gene: TRBV10-3; abundance: NA
CDR3aa: CASSSPSGDKETQYF; CDR3nt: TGTGCCAGTAGTAGTCCGTCCGGGGATAAGGAGACCCAGTACTTC; d_gene: NA; j_gene: TRBJ2-5; v_gene: TRBV19; abundance: once
CDR3aa: CASRTEMNTEAFF; CDR3nt: TGTGCCAGCCGGACAGAGATGAACACTGAAGCTTTCTTT; d_gene: NA; j_gene: TRBJ1-1; v_gene: TRBV6-5; abundance: NA
CDR3aa: CASSRGGNQPQHF; CDR3nt: TGTGCCAGCAGCCGCGGCGGCAATCAGCCCCAGCATTTT; d_gene: NA; j_gene: TRBJ1-5; v_gene: TRBV13; abundance: NA
CDR3aa: CASSGQGAKSDTQYF; CDR3nt: TGCGCCAGCAGCGGACAGGGGGCGAAGTCCGATACGCAGTATTTT; d_gene: TRBD1; j_gene: TRBJ2-3; v_gene: TRBV5-1; abundance: NA
CDR3aa: CASSQDLGGGGELFF; CDR3nt: TGCGCCAGCAGCCAAGATCTAGGAGGTGGCGGGGAGCTGTTTTTT; d_gene: NA; j_gene: TRBJ2-2; v_gene: TRBV4-3; abundance: once
CDR3aa: CASSFPGTPIGELFF; CDR3nt: TGTGCCAGCAGCTTCCCCGGGACACCGATTGGGGAGCTGTTTTTT; d_gene: NA; j_gene: TRBJ2-2; v_gene: TRBV7-2; abundance: NA